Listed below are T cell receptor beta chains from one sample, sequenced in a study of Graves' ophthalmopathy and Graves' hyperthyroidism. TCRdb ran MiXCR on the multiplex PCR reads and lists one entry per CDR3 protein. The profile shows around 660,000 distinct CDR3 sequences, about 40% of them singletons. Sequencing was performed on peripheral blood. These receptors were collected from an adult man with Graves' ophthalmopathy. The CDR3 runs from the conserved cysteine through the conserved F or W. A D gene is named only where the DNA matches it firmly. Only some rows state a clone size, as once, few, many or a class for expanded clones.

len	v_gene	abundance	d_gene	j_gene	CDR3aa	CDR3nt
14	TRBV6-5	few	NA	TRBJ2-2	CASSYTSSTGELFF	TGTGCCAGCAGTTACACTAGCTCCACCGGGGAGCTGTTTTTT
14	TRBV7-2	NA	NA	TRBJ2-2	CASSLEGQGLELFF	TGTGCCAGCAGCTTAGAGGGGCAGGGACTGGAGCTGTTTTTT
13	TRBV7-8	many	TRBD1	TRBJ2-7	CASGRDRGYEQYF	TGTGCCAGCGGCCGGGACAGGGGCTACGAGCAGTACTTC
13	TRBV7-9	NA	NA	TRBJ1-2	CASSNFGVVGYTF	TGTGCCAGCAGCAACTTTGGGGTAGTCGGCTACACCTTC
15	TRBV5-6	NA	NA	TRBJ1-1	CASSSSTRRGTEAFF	TGTGCCAGCAGCTCCTCGACAAGGAGAGGGACTGAAGCTTTCTTT
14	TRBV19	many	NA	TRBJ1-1	CASSIEGVGLSAFF	TGTGCCAGTAGTATAGAAGGTGTCGGGCTTTCCGCTTTCTTT
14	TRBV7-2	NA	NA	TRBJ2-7	CASSKSPVGREHYF	TGCGCCAGCAGCAAAAGCCCCGTAGGACGGGAGCACTACTTC
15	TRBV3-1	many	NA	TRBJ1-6	CASSPPDIRNSPLHF	TGTGCCAGCAGCCCGCCCGACATCCGGAATTCACCCCTCCACTTT
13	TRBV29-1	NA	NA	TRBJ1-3	CSVAPSHGNTIYF	TGCAGCGTTGCCCCGTCACATGGAAACACCATATATTTT
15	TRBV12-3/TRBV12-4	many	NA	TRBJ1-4	CATTRPGQAGEKLFF	TGTGCCACCACCCGGCCCGGGCAGGCGGGGGAAAAACTGTTTTTT
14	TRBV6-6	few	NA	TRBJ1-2	CASIGAGYFHGYTF	TGTGCCAGCATAGGTGCGGGCTATTTTCATGGCTACACCTTC
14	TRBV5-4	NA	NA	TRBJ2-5	CASRLVGTPETQYF	TGTGCCAGCCGCTTGGTGGGCACTCCAGAGACCCAGTACTTC
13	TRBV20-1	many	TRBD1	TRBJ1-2	CSAEDRGNYGYTF	TGCAGTGCTGAGGACAGGGGAAACTATGGCTACACCTTC
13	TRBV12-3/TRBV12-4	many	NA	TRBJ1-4	CASSLSSNEKLFF	TGTGCCAGCAGTTTAAGCAGTAATGAAAAACTGTTTTTT
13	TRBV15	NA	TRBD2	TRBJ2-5	CAPAGVGGETQYF	TGTGCCCCAGCGGGAGTAGGCGGGGAGACCCAGTACTTC
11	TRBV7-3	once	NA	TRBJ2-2	CASSPGGEQFF	TGTGCCAGCAGCCCTGGCGGTGAGCAGTTTTTT
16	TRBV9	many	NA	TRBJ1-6	CASSVEGSSYNSPLHF	TGTGCCAGCAGCGTCGAGGGGAGCTCCTATAATTCACCCCTCCACTTT
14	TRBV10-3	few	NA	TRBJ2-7	CASRYTRASYEQYF	TGTGCCAGCAGGTACACGAGGGCTTCCTACGAGCAGTACTTC
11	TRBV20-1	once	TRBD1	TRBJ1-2	CSANRDRFYTF	TGCAGTGCTAACCGGGACAGATTTTACACCTTC
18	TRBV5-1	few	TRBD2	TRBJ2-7	CASSPGGLLAEDPYEQYF	TGCGCCAGCAGCCCGGGGGGTTTACTAGCGGAGGACCCCTACGAGCAGTACTTC
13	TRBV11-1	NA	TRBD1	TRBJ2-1	CASSSTGGHEQFF	TGTGCCAGCAGCTCGACAGGGGGCCATGAGCAGTTCTTC
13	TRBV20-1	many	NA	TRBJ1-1	CSAMPGAGTEAFF	TGCAGTGCTATGCCTGGGGCAGGCACTGAAGCTTTCTTT
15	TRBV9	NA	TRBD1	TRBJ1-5	CASSVATGLNQPQHF	TGTGCCAGCAGCGTTGCGACAGGGTTGAATCAGCCCCAGCATTTT
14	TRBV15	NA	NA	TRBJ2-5	CATSTSQGQETQYF	TGTGCCACCAGCACCTCCCAGGGGCAAGAGACCCAGTACTTC
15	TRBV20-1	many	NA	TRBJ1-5	CSASIGALSGQPQHF	TGCAGTGCTAGTATCGGGGCGCTCTCGGGGCAGCCCCAGCATTTT
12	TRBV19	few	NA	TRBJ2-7	CAVGKVAGEQYF	TGTGCCGTAGGGAAGGTGGCCGGCGAGCAGTACTTC
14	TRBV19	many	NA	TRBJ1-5	CASSIDRAVQPQHF	TGTGCCAGTAGTATTGACCGGGCAGTGCAGCCCCAGCATTTT
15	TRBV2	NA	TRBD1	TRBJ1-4	CATSRQTGVGEKLFF	TGTGCCACCAGCAGACAAACAGGGGTCGGTGAAAAACTGTTTTTT
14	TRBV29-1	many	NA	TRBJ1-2	CSVPHERDNYGYTF	TGCAGCGTCCCTCATGAGAGGGATAACTATGGCTACACCTTC
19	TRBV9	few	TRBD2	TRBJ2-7	CASSPRGGSEQNSVYEQYF	TGTGCCAGCAGCCCGCGGGGGGGGTCAGAACAAAACTCAGTCTACGAGCAGTACTTC
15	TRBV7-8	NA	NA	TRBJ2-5	CASSVTGGGQETQYF	TGTGCCAGCAGCGTTACAGGGGGGGGCCAAGAGACCCAGTACTTC
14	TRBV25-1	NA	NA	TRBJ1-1	CASVEGRLNTEAFF	TGTGCCAGCGTTGAAGGACGGCTGAACACTGAAGCTTTCTTT
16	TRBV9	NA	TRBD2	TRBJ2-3	CASSPRAAGTTDTQYF	TGTGCCAGCAGCCCCCGTGCAGCGGGGACCACAGATACGCAGTATTTT
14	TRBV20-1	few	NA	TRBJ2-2	CSANPGVGTGELFF	TGCAGTGCTAACCCCGGGGTCGGCACCGGGGAGCTGTTTTTT
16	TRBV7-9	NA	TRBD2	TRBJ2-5	CASSFMGRAPGETQYF	TGTGCCAGCAGCTTTATGGGGAGGGCACCGGGAGAGACCCAGTACTTC
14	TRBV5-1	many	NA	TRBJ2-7	CASSLEHANYEQYF	TGCGCCAGCAGCTTGGAACACGCTAACTACGAGCAGTACTTC
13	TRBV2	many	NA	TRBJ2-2	CASSEEGNGELFF	TGTGCCAGCAGTGAAGAAGGGAACGGGGAGCTGTTTTTT
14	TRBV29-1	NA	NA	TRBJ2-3	CSVDSLRDTDTQYF	TGCAGCGTTGACTCTCTAAGGGATACAGATACGCAGTATTTT
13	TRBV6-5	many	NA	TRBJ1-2	CASRFTGNYGYTF	TGTGCCAGCAGATTTACAGGGAACTATGGCTACACCTTC
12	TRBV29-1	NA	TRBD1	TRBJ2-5	CSHRTGWETQYF	TGCAGCCACCGGACAGGGTGGGAGACCCAGTACTTC
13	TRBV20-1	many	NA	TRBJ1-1	CSANQGENTEAFF	TGCAGTGCTAACCAGGGAGAGAACACTGAAGCTTTCTTT
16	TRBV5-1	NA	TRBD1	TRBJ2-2	CASSFGTGQVTGELFF	TGCGCCAGCAGCTTTGGGACGGGACAGGTCACCGGGGAGCTGTTTTTT
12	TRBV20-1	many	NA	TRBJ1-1	CSASSRATEAFF	TGCAGTGCTAGTTCCCGGGCCACTGAAGCTTTCTTT
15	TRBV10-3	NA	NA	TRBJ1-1	CASCVVDRENTEAFF	TGTGCCAGCTGCGTAGTCGACAGAGAGAACACTGAAGCTTTCTTT
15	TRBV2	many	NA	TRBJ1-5	CASSEWGRERQPQHF	TGTGCCAGCAGTGAATGGGGCAGGGAGAGACAGCCCCAGCATTTT
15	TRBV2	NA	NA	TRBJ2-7	CASSGDRYLPYEQYF	TGTGCCAGCAGCGGTGACAGATATTTACCGTACGAGCAGTACTTC
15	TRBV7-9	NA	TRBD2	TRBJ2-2	CASSPGGRATGELFF	TGTGCCAGCAGCCCGGGGGGGCGAGCCACCGGGGAGCTGTTTTTT
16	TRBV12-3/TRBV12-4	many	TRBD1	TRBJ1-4	CASSSDLGQVNEKLFF	TGTGCCAGCAGTTCCGACCTGGGACAGGTTAATGAAAAACTGTTTTTT
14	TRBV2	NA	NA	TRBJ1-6	CASSPDSANSPLHF	TGTGCCAGCAGCCCGGACAGTGCTAATTCACCCCTCCACTTT
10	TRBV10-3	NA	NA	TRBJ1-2	CAIGGGGYTF	TGTGCCATCGGAGGAGGGGGCTACACCTTC